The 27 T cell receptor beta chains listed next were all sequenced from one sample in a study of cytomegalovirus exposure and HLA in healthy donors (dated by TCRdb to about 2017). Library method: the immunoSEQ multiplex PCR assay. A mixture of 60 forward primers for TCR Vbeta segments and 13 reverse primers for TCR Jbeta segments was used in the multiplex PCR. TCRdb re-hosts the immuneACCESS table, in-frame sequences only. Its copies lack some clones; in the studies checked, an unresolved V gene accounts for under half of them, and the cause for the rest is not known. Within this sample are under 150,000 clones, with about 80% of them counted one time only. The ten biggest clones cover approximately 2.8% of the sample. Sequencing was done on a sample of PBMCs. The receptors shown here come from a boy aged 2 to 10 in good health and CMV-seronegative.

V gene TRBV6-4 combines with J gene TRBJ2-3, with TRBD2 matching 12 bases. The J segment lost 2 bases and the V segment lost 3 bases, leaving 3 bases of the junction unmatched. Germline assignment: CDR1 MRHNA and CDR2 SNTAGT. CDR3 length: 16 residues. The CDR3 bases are TGTGCCAGCAGTGAAACTAGCGGGGGGCCCACAGATACGCAGTATTTT. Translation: CASSETSGGPTDTQYF.

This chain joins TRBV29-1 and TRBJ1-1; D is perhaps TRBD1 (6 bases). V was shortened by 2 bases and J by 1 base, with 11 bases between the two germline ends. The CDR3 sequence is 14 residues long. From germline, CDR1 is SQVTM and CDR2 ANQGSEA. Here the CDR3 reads CSVEPRGGNTEAFF. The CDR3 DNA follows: TGCAGCGTTGAACCGAGGGGGGGGAACACTGAAGCTTTCTTT.

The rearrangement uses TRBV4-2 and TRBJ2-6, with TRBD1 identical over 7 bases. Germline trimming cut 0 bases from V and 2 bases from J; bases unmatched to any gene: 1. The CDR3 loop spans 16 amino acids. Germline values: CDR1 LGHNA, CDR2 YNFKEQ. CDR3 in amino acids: CASSQDQGAGANVLTF. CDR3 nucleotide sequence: TGTGCCAGCAGCCAAGATCAGGGGGCTGGGGCCAACGTCCTGACTTTC.

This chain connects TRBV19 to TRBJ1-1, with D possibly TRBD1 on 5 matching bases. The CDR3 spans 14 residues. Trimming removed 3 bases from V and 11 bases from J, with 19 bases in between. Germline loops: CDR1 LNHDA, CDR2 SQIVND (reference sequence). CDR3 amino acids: CASSMGGRAAGAFF. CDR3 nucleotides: TGTGCCAGTAGTATGGGAGGGAGGGCTGCAGGGGCTTTCTTT.

The CDR3 DNA sequence: TGTGCCATCAGTGAGCCTACAGGGGGTGTGAGAGAAGCTTTCTTT. Protein: CAISEPTGGVREAFF. This chain connects TRBV10-3 to TRBJ1-1, with 8 bases that match TRBD1. Germline loops: CDR1 ENHRY, CDR2 SYGVKD. V gave up 2 bases and J gave up 8 bases; unmatched junction bases: 10. The CDR3 is 15 residues long.

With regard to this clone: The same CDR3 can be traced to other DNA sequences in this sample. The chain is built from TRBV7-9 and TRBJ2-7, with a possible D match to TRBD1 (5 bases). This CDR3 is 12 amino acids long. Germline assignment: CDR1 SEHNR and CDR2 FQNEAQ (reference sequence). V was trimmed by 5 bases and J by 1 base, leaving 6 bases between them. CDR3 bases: TGTGCCAGCAGCCCAGGGTCCTACGAGCAGTACTTC. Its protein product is CASSPGSYEQYF.

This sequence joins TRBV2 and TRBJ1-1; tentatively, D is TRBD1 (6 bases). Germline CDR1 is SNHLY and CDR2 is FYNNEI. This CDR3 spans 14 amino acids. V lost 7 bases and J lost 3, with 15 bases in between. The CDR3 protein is CASKSDQGYTEAFF. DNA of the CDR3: TGTGCCAGCAAAAGTGACCAGGGGTACACTGAAGCTTTCTTT.

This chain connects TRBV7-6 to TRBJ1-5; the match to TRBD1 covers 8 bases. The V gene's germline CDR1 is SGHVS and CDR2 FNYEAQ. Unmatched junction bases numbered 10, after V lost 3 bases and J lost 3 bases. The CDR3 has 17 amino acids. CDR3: CASSLLPGQELNQPQHF. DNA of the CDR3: TGTGCCAGCAGCTTGCTCCCGGGACAGGAGCTCAATCAGCCCCAGCATTTT.

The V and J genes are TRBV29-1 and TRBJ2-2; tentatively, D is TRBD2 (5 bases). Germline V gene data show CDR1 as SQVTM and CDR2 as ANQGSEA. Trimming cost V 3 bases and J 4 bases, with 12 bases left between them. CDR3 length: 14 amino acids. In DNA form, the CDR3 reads TGCAGCGTTGAGGTGGAAGGGAGCACCGGGGAGCTGTTTTTT. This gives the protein CSVEVEGSTGELFF.

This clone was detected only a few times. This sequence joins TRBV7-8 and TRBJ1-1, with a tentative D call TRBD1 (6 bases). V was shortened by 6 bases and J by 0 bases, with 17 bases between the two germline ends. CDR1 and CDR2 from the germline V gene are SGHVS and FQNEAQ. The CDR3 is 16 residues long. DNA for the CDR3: TGTGCCAGCAGTTCCCCAGGGGATCACCTGAACACTGAAGCTTTCTTT. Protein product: CASSSPGDHLNTEAFF.

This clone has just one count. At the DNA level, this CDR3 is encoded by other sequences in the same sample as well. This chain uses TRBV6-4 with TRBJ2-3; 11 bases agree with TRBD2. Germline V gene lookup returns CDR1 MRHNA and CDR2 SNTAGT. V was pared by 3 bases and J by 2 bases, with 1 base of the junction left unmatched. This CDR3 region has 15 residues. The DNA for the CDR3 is TGTGCCAGCAGTGATAGCGGGAGGGCCACAGATACGCAGTATTTT. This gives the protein CASSDSGRATDTQYF.

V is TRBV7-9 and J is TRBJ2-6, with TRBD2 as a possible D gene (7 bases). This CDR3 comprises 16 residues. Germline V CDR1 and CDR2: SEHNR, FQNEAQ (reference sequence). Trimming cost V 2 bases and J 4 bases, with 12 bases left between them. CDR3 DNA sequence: TGTGCCAGCAGCTTACCCCGGGGGGCCGGGGCCAACGTCCTGACTTTC. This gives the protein CASSLPRGAGANVLTF.

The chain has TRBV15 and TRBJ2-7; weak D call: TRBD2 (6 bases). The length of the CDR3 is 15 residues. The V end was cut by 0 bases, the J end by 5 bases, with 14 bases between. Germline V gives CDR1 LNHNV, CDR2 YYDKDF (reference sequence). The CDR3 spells CATSRDRTGGDEQYF. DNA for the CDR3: TGTGCCACCAGCAGAGATCGGACCGGCGGGGACGAGCAGTACTTC.

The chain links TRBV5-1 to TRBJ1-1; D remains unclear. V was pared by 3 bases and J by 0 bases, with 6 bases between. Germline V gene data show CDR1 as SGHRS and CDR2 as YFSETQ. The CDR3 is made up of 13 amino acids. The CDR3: CASSSQVNTEAFF. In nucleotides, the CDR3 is TGCGCCAGCAGCTCCCAGGTGAACACTGAAGCTTTCTTT.

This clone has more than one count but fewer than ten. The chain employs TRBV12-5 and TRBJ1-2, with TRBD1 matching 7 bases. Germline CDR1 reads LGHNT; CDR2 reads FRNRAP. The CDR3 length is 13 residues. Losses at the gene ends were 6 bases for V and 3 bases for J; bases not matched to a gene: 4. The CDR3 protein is CASGRGQYYGYTF. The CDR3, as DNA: TGTGCTAGTGGAAGGGGGCAATACTATGGCTACACCTTC.

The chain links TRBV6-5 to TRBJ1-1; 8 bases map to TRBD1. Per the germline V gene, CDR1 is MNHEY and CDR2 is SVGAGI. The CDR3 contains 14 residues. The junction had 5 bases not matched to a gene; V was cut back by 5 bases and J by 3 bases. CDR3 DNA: TGTGCCAGCAGTAAGGGACAGGTGTACACTGAAGCTTTCTTT. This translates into CASSKGQVYTEAFF.

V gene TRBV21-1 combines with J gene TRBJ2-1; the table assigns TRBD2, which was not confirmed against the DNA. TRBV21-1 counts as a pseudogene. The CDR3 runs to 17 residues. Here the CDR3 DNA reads TGTGCCAGCAGCAAAGCGACTAGCGGGAGCTCCTACAATGAGCAGTTCTTC. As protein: CASSKATSGSSYNEQFF.

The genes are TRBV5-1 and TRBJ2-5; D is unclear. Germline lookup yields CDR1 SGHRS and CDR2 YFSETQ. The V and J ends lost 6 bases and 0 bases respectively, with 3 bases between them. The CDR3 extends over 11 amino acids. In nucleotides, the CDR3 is TGCGCCAGCACCAACCAAGAGACCCAGTACTTC. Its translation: CASTNQETQYF.

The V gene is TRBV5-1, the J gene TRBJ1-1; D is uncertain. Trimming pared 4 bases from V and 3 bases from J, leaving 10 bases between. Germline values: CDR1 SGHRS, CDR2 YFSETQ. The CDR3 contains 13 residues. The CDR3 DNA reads TGCGCCAGCAGCCCTACTGTGGACACTGAAGCTTTCTTT. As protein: CASSPTVDTEAFF.

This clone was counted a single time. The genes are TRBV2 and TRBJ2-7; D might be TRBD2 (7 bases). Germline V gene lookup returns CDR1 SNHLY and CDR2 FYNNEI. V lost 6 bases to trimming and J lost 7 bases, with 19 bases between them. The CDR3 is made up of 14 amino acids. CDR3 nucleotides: TGTGCCAGCAGACCCGTGGGGGGGCCGGGTGAGCAGTACGTC. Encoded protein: CASRPVGGPGEQYV.

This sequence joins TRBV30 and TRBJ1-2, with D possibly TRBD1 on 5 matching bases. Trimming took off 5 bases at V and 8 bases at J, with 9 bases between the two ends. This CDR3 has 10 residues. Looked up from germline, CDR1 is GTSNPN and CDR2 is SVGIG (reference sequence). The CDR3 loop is CAWGARGYTF. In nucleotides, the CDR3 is TGTGCCTGGGGGGCCCGGGGCTACACCTTC.

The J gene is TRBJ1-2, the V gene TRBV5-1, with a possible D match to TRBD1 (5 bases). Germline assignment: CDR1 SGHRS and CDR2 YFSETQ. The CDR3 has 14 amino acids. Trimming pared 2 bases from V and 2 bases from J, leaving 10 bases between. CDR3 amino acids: CASSLTQGNYGYTF. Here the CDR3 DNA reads TGCGCCAGCAGCTTAACTCAGGGAAACTATGGCTACACCTTC.

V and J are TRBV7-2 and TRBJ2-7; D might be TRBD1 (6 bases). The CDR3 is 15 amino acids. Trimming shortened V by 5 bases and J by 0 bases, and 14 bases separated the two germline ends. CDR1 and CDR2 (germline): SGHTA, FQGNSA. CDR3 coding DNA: TGTGCCAGCAGCCAACTGACAGGTTCCTCCTACGAGCAGTACTTC. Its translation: CASSQLTGSSYEQYF.

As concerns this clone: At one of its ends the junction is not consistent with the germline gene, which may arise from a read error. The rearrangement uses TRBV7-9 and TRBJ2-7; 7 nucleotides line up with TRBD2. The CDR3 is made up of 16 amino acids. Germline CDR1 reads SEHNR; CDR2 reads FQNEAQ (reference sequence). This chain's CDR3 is CSSGPPVSGPPGEQYF. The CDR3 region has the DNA TGTTCCAGCGGCCCTCCAGTTAGCGGGCCCCCGGGTGAGCAGTACTTC.

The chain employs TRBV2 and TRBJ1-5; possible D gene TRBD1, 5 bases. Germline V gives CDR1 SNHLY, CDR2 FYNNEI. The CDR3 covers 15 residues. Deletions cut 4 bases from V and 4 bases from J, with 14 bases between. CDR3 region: CASSAGGALNQPQHF. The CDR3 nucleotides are TGTGCCAGCAGTGCGGGTGGGGCGTTGAATCAGCCCCAGCATTTT.

The CDR3 region is CATVVAGGPGTQYF. In DNA form, the CDR3 reads TGTGCCACCGTGGTAGCGGGGGGCCCAGGGACCCAGTACTTC. The V gene is TRBV2, the J gene TRBJ2-5, with 10 bases matching TRBD2. V was pared by 10 bases and J by 7 bases, with 12 bases of the junction left unmatched. This CDR3 comprises 14 residues. CDR1 is SNHLY and CDR2 is FYNNEI in the germline V gene.

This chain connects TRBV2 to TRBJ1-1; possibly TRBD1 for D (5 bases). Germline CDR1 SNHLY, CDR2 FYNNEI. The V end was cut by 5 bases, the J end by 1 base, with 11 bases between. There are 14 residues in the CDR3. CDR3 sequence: CASSPTTGNTEAFF. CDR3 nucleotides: TGTGCCAGCAGTCCTACTACAGGGAACACTGAAGCTTTCTTT. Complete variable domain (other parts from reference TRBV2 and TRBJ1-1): EPEVTQTPSHQVTQMGQEVILRCVPISNHLYFYWYRQILGQKVEFLVSFYNNEISEKSEIFDDQFSVERPDGSNFTLKIRSTKLEDSAMYFCASSPTTGNTEAFFGQGTRLTVV.